The 19 T cell receptor beta chains below come from one sample, sequenced in a study of blood T cell repertoires in COVID-19 (TCRdb year 2020). Libraries were made using the immunoSEQ multiplex PCR assay. This is the immuneACCESS table as TCRdb keeps it, with only in-frame sequences that have V and J called. A part of the clones is gone; compared with another copy, unresolved V genes explain less than half, and the rest is unexplained. The table for this sample lists a few hundred thousand clones; 70% to 90% of them were counted only once. The ten biggest clones cover approximately 0.92% of the sample. Sequencing input: peripheral blood. The receptors originated from a man younger than 35 with COVID-19, enrolled during active disease.

This chain connects TRBV9 to TRBJ2-1, with no clear D. Germline V CDR1 and CDR2: SGDLS, YYNGEE. V lost 0 bases, J lost 9 bases, and 7 bases lay in between. The CDR3 is 12 residues long. CDR3 DNA: TGTGCCAGCAGCGTAGACCGAGGTGAGCAGTTCTTC. This translates into CASSVDRGEQFF.

The chain carries TRBV6-5 and TRBJ2-1; D unresolved. Looked up from germline, CDR1 is MNHEY and CDR2 is SVGAGI. V was shortened by 5 bases and J by 4 bases, with 6 bases between the two germline ends. The CDR3 sequence is 12 residues long. CDR3 coding DNA: TGTGCCAGCAGTCGCCAGTACAATGAGCAGTTCTTC. Translated: CASSRQYNEQFF.

This chain connects TRBV10-3 to TRBJ1-2, with TRBD1 matching 9 bases. The CDR3 is 13 residues long. Germline CDR1 is ENHRY and CDR2 is SYGVKD. J gave up 6 bases and V 6 bases, and 5 bases lay outside the gene matches. This CDR3 is CAISQGQGDGYTF. Written as DNA, the CDR3 is TGTGCCATCAGCCAGGGACAGGGTGATGGCTACACCTTC.

This chain links TRBV3-1 (or the pseudogene TRBV3-2) with TRBJ1-4; D uncertain. The germline gives CDR1 LGHDT, CDR2 YNNKEL (reference sequence). CDR3 size: 15 residues. V dropped 1 base and J dropped 6 bases, with 12 bases sitting between them. The CDR3 here is CASSQVPGSHEKLFF. The CDR3, as DNA: TGTGCCAGCAGCCAAGTTCCGGGGTCCCATGAAAAACTGTTTTTT.

The chain has TRBV5-1 and TRBJ2-5; TRBD2 matches at 14 bases. This CDR3 contains 15 residues. V lost 4 bases and J lost 6; bases outside the gene matches: 5. Germline-derived CDR1 and CDR2 are SGHRS and YFSETQ. The CDR3 DNA reads TGCGCCAGCAGCCCGGGGACTAGCGGGAGAAAGACCCAGTACTTC. Its translation: CASSPGTSGRKTQYF.

This clone came up a few times. This chain uses TRBV28 with TRBJ2-5; D possibly corresponds to TRBD2 (6 bases). Per germline, CDR1 MDHEN and CDR2 SYDVKM. The ends were cut back, 2 bases at V and 5 bases at J, with 15 bases in the middle. The CDR3 is 15 amino acids. CDR3 loop: CASSLRVGRWETQYF. The DNA of the CDR3 is TGTGCCAGCAGTTTAAGAGTCGGGAGATGGGAGACCCAGTACTTC. Full variable domain (rest looked up from reference TRBV28 and TRBJ2-5): DVKVTQSSRYLVKRTGEKVFLECVQDMDHENMFWYRQDPGLGLRLIYFSYDVKMKEKGDIPEGYSVSREKKERFSLILESASTNQTSMYLCASSLRVGRWETQYFGPGTRLLVL.

The genes are TRBV6-5 and TRBJ1-5; a possible D gene is TRBD1 (5 bases). The germline V and J ends were trimmed by 7 bases and 9 bases, with 13 bases remaining between them. The length of the CDR3 is 12 residues. Germline V gene data show CDR1 as MNHEY and CDR2 as SVGAGI. CDR3 residues: CASITQGWPQHF. CDR3 in DNA: TGTGCCAGCATTACCCAGGGTTGGCCCCAGCATTTT.

The V and J genes are TRBV30 and TRBJ1-5, with TRBD1 as a possible D gene (5 bases). The germline V gene has CDR1 GTSNPN and CDR2 SVGIG (reference sequence). The CDR3 extends over 17 amino acids. V lost 3 bases to trimming and J lost 3 bases, with 21 bases between them. The CDR3: CAWRNPGGPKINQPQHF. The CDR3 coding sequence is TGTGCCTGGAGGAATCCCGGGGGACCAAAGATCAATCAGCCCCAGCATTTT.

The chain is built from TRBV29-1 and TRBJ2-1; tentatively, D is TRBD2 (6 bases). V was shortened by 6 bases and J by 8 bases, with 17 bases between the two germline ends. Germline CDR1 reads SQVTM; CDR2 reads ANQGSEA. The CDR3 runs 13 residues. The DNA of the CDR3 is TGCAGCGTCGGAGGGCTAGCGATACATGAGCAGTTCTTC. Translating it yields CSVGGLAIHEQFF.

This clone has more than one count but fewer than ten. Other DNA sequences in the same sample also yield this CDR3. The V call is TRBV19, the J call TRBJ2-3; no definite D call. From germline, CDR1 is LNHDA and CDR2 SQIVND (reference sequence). The ends were cut back, 0 bases at V and 0 bases at J, with 7 bases in the middle. The CDR3 is 15 amino acids. CDR3 amino acids: CASSIDTRSTDTQYF. In nucleotides, the CDR3 is TGTGCCAGTAGTATAGATACGCGTAGCACAGATACGCAGTATTTT.

On this clone itself: Other nucleotide sequences in the sample specify the same CDR3. J is TRBJ2-3 and V is TRBV11-3; D call uncertain. V lost 4 bases to trimming and J lost 3 bases, with 5 bases between them. The CDR3 contains 12 residues. The germline gives CDR1 SGHNT, CDR2 YENEEA. The DNA for the CDR3 is TGTGCCAGCAGCTCTCGGACAGATACGCAGTATTTT. The encoded protein is CASSSRTDTQYF.

CDR3 region: CASSLGGSGFSEQFF. The CDR3 DNA follows: TGTGCCAGCAGCTTGGGGGGTAGCGGGTTTAGTGAGCAGTTCTTC. The chain recombines TRBV5-4 with TRBJ2-1; 7 bases match TRBD2. Germline V gene lookup returns CDR1 SGHNT and CDR2 YYREEE (reference sequence). The junction had 9 bases not matched to a gene; V was cut back by 0 bases and J by 9 bases. This CDR3 contains 15 residues.

The chain uses TRBV29-1 and TRBJ2-7; 8 bases align to TRBD2. The length of the CDR3 is 12 residues. Per the germline V gene, CDR1 is SQVTM and CDR2 is ANQGSEA. V dropped 5 bases and J dropped 3; count of bases not matched to a gene: 3. CDR3 protein: CSVTGGDYEQYF. The CDR3 DNA reads as TGCAGCGTTACCGGGGGGGACTACGAGCAGTACTTC.

A single count supports this clone. This rearrangement joins TRBV6-5 to TRBJ2-7; 8 nucleotides agree with TRBD2. The ends lost 8 bases at V and 4 bases at J; junction bases unmatched: 7. Germline CDR1 reads MNHEY; CDR2 reads SVGAGI. CDR3 length: 13 amino acids. The CDR3 protein is CASWAGGVYEQYF. The CDR3 DNA is TGTGCCAGCTGGGCGGGGGGCGTATACGAGCAGTACTTC.

This clone was detected once. This chain links TRBV7-2 with TRBJ2-7; D not certain. The CDR3 sequence is 15 residues long. CDR1 SGHTA and CDR2 FQGNSA come from the germline V gene. Trimming removed 1 base at V and 3 bases at J, with 13 bases between. DNA of the CDR3: TGTGCCAGCAGCTTAGGTGACTGGAGAGTCTACGAGCAGTACTTC. Its protein is CASSLGDWRVYEQYF. Combining the CDR3 with reference TRBV7-2 and TRBJ2-7 gives the whole variable domain GAGVSQSPSNKVTEKGKDVELRCDPISGHTALYWYRQSLGQGLEFLIYFQGNSAPDKSGLPSDRFSAERTGGSVSTLTIQRTQQEDSAVYLCASSLGDWRVYEQYFGPGTRLTVT.

The chain recombines TRBV27 with TRBJ1-2, with a possible D match to TRBD1 (5 bases). V was shortened by 6 bases and J by 7 bases, with 15 bases between the two germline ends. This CDR3 region has 13 residues. Germline CDR1 reads MNHEY; CDR2 reads SMNVEV (reference sequence). CDR3 residues: CASRPGGFGGYTF. The CDR3 DNA follows: TGTGCCAGCAGACCGGGGGGGTTTGGTGGCTACACCTTC.

A few counts support this clone. The chain employs TRBV11-3 and TRBJ2-1, with TRBD2 matching over 10 bases. The CDR3 spans 15 residues. Germline loops: CDR1 SGHNT, CDR2 YENEEA. V was pared by 1 base and J by 7 bases, with 4 bases of the junction left unmatched. CDR3 nucleotides: TGTGCCAGCAGCTTAGGGGGGACTAGCGCGAATGAGCAGTTCTTC. Its translation is CASSLGGTSANEQFF.

The chain links TRBV3-1 (or the pseudogene TRBV3-2) to TRBJ2-5; 12 positions agree with TRBD2. The CDR3 loop spans 16 amino acids. The V gene's germline CDR1 is LGHDT and CDR2 YNNKEL (reference sequence). J lost 2 bases, V lost 5 bases, and 6 bases had no gene match. The CDR3 loop is CASSLTSGGQQETQYF. DNA for the CDR3: TGTGCCAGCAGCTTGACTAGCGGGGGCCAACAAGAGACCCAGTACTTC.

This clone was observed once. This chain connects TRBV24-1 to TRBJ2-1; maybe TRBD2 (6 bases). Looked up from germline, CDR1 is KGHDR and CDR2 is SFDVKD. Trimming took off 7 bases at V and 1 base at J, with 13 bases between the two ends. The CDR3 extends over 15 amino acids. CDR3 residues: CATSPLGTSYNEQFF. Here the CDR3 DNA reads TGTGCCACCAGCCCGTTGGGGACTTCCTACAATGAGCAGTTCTTC.